This TCR beta chain was found in a study of T-cell memory formation after mild COVID-19. Turning to this clonotype: What it recognizes is unknown.

Researchers used 5'RACE with constant-segment primers to make TCR alpha and TCR beta cDNA libraries that carry sample barcodes and UMIs. Each CDR3 protein is one row after TCRdb ran MiXCR on the 5' RACE reads. This table has roughly 580,000 distinct CDR3 sequences, roughly 17% appearing once. Findings of the study overall: Clones that contracted clustered mainly in CM and EM if CD4+ and in EMRA if CD8+. A subset of responding clones appeared in pre-infection memory, suggesting cross-reactive memory joined.

The TCR originated in an adult woman who had mild COVID-19 (a few samples of this study predate the infection). Cell type and time point are not known. Sequencing was done on a sample of PBMCs or a T cell subset sorted from them (not recorded which).

The CDR3 bases are TGTGCCAGCAGCAAGATGAACGGGGAATCCCGGGCTTTCTTT. It translates to CASSKMNGESRAFF. V is TRBV5-4 and J is TRBJ1-1; D ambiguous. Trimming removed 4 bases from V and 11 bases from J, with 21 bases in between. This CDR3 comprises 14 residues. Germline CDR1 and CDR2: SGHNT and YYREEE (reference sequence). The variable domain in full, with the rest retrieved from reference TRBV5-4 and TRBJ1-1, is ETGVTQSPTHLIKTRGQQVTLRCSSQSGHNTVSWYQQALGQGPQFIFQYYREEENGRGNFPPRFSGLQFPNYSSELNVNALELDDSALYLCASSKMNGESRAFFGQGTRLTVV.